The rows below give T cell receptor beta chains drawn from one sample of a study of Graves' ophthalmopathy and Graves' hyperthyroidism. Each CDR3 protein is one row after TCRdb ran MiXCR on the multiplex PCR reads. The sample lists about 16,000 distinct CDR3 sequences; roughly 46% were seen once. Sequenced input: peripheral blood. The receptors shown here come from a woman in her thirties or forties with stable Graves' hyperthyroidism. The CDR3 runs from the conserved cysteine through the conserved F or W. The D gene is left open where the match is weak. A clone size is listed for some rows: how often the clone was seen (once, few, many), or a class if it is expanded.

size	D	V	J	DNA	CDR3
NA	NA	TRBV10-3	TRBJ2-3	TGTGCCATCAGTGAGTCGTCAGCGGGCGGAATAAAGAGAGTGCTGCAGTATTTT	CAISESSAGGIKRVLQYF
few	NA	TRBV4-3	TRBJ2-2	TGCGCCAGCAGCCAAGACATCCCAGGTGGAGGGTACACCGGGGAGCTGTTTTTT	CASSQDIPGGGYTGELFF
NA	TRBD1	TRBV25-1	TRBJ2-4	TGTGCCGGCAGGACAGGGCTAAGTCAGTACTTC	CAGRTGLSQYF
NA	NA	TRBV12-3/TRBV12-4	TRBJ2-3	TGTGCCAGCAGTTTGTTCTCGGGGGATACGCAGTATTTT	CASSLFSGDTQYF
NA	NA	TRBV10-2	TRBJ2-7	TGCGCCAGCAGTGAGAGATCGGCTCTCCGCTCCTACGAGCAGTACTTC	CASSERSALRSYEQYF
medium-sized	NA	TRBV29-1	TRBJ1-1	TGCAGCGTTGATAGTAGTAGGGTAGCCGAAGCTTTCTTT	CSVDSSRVAEAFF
many	TRBD1	TRBV9	TRBJ1-1	TGTGCCAGCAGCCCTACAGGGGGTCACACTGAAGCTTTCTTT	CASSPTGGHTEAFF
many	TRBD1	TRBV20-1	TRBJ1-4	TGCAGTGCTAGAGCGGCGGACAGGGGTGAAAAACTGTTTTTT	CSARAADRGEKLFF
few	TRBD1	TRBV4-2	TRBJ1-1	TGTGCCAGCAGCACTGGACAGGGGATGAACACTGAAGCTTTCTTT	CASSTGQGMNTEAFF
NA	NA	TRBV2	TRBJ2-5	TGTGCCAGCAGGAGGAGGGACCAAGAGACCCAGTACTTC	CASRRRDQETQYF
NA	TRBD1	TRBV20-1	TRBJ1-4	TGCAGTGCTAGAGATCAGGACAGGATTCCGGAAAAACTGTTTTTT	CSARDQDRIPEKLFF
many	TRBD2	TRBV20-1	TRBJ2-5	TGCAGTGCTAGAGGGGGGAGAGCGGGGGGGCCGCGAGAGACCCAGTACTTC	CSARGGRAGGPRETQYF
medium-sized	TRBD2	TRBV7-6	TRBJ2-1	TGTGCCAGCAGCTTAATGGCGGGAGGGCTTGATGAGCAGTTCTTC	CASSLMAGGLDEQFF
few	TRBD2	TRBV5-1	TRBJ2-1	TGCGCCAGCAGCGGAGGCGGGGGGGCCCTGCGGAATGAGCAGTTCTTC	CASSGGGGALRNEQFF
many	NA	TRBV11-2	TRBJ2-7	TGTGCCAGCAGCTTACGAGTCCAGAGACAGGCCCATCCATACGAGCAGTACTTC	CASSLRVQRQAHPYEQYF
NA	TRBD1	TRBV24-1	TRBJ1-5	TGTGCCACCAGTGATTCCACGACAGGGAGGGCCAGCAATCAGCCCCAGCATTTT	CATSDSTTGRASNQPQHF